This passage covers 14 T cell receptor beta chains from one sample sequenced in a study of graft-versus-host responses after intestinal transplantation. Sequenced by immunoSEQ multiplex PCR; TCRdb stores in-frame clones only, minus some. The sample gives 80,000 to 90,000 clones, approximately 87% of which show up once; around 0.11% is in the top ten. The antigens for these receptors are not known. The sequenced sample was unstimulated CD4+ T cells sorted from spleen or lymph node cells, obtained before intestinal transplant. Source of these receptors: a human donor who received an intestinal transplant.

The chain has TRBV5-1 and TRBJ1-2, with TRBD1 matching 7 bases. The CDR3 runs to 14 residues. Per germline, CDR1 SGHRS and CDR2 YFSETQ. V was clipped by 4 bases and J by 5 bases; unmatched bases: 8. CDR3 coding DNA: TGCGCCAGCAGCGTTGACAGGGAGGAGTATGGCTACACCTTC. Its translation: CASSVDREEYGYTF.

The chain joins TRBV7-2 to TRBJ2-7; unclear D gene. This CDR3 is built from 17 residues. Looked up from germline, CDR1 is SGHTA and CDR2 is FQGNSA. Trimming cost V 1 base and J 3 bases, with 19 bases left between them. In DNA form, the CDR3 reads TGTGCCAGCAGCTTAGTTTCGTTGGGCACATCCTTCTACGAGCAGTACTTC. It is translated as CASSLVSLGTSFYEQYF.

This chain links TRBV6-1 with TRBJ2-7; 10 bases line up with TRBD1. Per the germline V gene, CDR1 is MNHNS and CDR2 is SASEGT. J was trimmed by 7 bases and V by 4 bases; bases with no gene match: 7. The CDR3 spans 14 residues. CDR3 sequence: CASSGTGGAGEQYF. As DNA, the CDR3 is TGTGCCAGCAGTGGGACAGGGGGGGCTGGGGAGCAGTACTTC.

The V gene is TRBV19, the J gene TRBJ1-1; perhaps TRBD1 as D (6 bases). Germline values: CDR1 LNHDA, CDR2 SQIVND (reference sequence). V was clipped by 4 bases and J by 0 bases, with 9 bases between them. This CDR3 spans 14 amino acids. Written as DNA, the CDR3 is TGTGCCAGTAGTACCGGGACACTGAACACTGAAGCTTTCTTT. It yields the protein CASSTGTLNTEAFF.

This chain links TRBV15 with TRBJ1-1; 8 bases are shared with TRBD1. The V segment lost 0 bases and the J segment 5 bases; nucleotides outside the gene matches: 5. Germline CDR1 LNHNV, CDR2 YYDKDF (reference sequence). This CDR3 has 15 amino acids. CDR3 region: CATSRDWGDRTEAFF. CDR3 DNA sequence: TGTGCCACCAGCAGAGATTGGGGGGACAGGACTGAAGCTTTCTTT.

V gene TRBV6-6 combines with J gene TRBJ1-1, with D perhaps matching TRBD1 (6 bases). Germline loops: CDR1 MNHNY, CDR2 SVGAGI (reference sequence). V was clipped by 8 bases and J by 1 base, with 14 bases between them. The CDR3 contains 14 residues. CDR3 bases: TGTGCCAGCCGACTACTACAGGGGAACACTGAAGCTTTCTTT. It is translated as CASRLLQGNTEAFF.

CDR3 in amino acids: CASSYRGLAGGHEQFF. As DNA, the CDR3 is TGTGCCAGCAGCTATAGGGGACTAGCGGGGGGCCATGAGCAGTTCTTC. The J gene is TRBJ2-1, the V gene TRBV7-9; 15 bases fit TRBD2. The V segment lost 4 bases and the J segment 8 bases; nucleotides outside the gene matches: 6. Germline loops: CDR1 SEHNR, CDR2 FQNEAQ (reference sequence). The CDR3 has 16 amino acids.

This clone has only one observation. V is TRBV11-3 and J is TRBJ2-1; possible D gene TRBD1, 5 bases. Per germline, CDR1 SGHNT and CDR2 YENEEA. This CDR3 region has 11 residues. V lost 4 bases to trimming and J lost 11 bases, with 9 bases between them. CDR3 residues: CASSSGHQQFF. The CDR3 DNA reads TGTGCCAGCAGCTCCGGACACCAGCAGTTCTTC.

In this sample, this clone turned up once. J is TRBJ1-6 and V is TRBV19; the D gene is possibly TRBD1 (6 bases). This CDR3 contains 15 residues. V shed 5 bases and J shed 7 bases, with 15 bases lying between them. CDR1 and CDR2 from the germline V gene are LNHDA and SQIVND (reference sequence). Here the CDR3 reads CASSGGGTINSPLHF. CDR3 DNA: TGTGCCAGTAGTGGGGGGGGGACAATAAATTCACCCCTCCACTTT.

V and J are TRBV29-1 and TRBJ2-7; TRBD1 is a possible D gene (5 bases). Germline V gene data show CDR1 as SQVTM and CDR2 as ANQGSEA. Trimming pared 4 bases from V and 0 bases from J, leaving 10 bases between. This CDR3 is 13 amino acids long. Here the CDR3 reads CSVVRGSSYEQYF. DNA of the CDR3: TGCAGCGTTGTTAGGGGAAGCTCCTACGAGCAGTACTTC.

The chain joins TRBV18 to TRBJ1-1; 7 bases agree with TRBD1. Germline CDR1 KGHSH, CDR2 LQKENI. The CDR3 covers 16 residues. V gave up 3 bases and J gave up 0 bases; unmatched junction bases: 7. For the CDR3, the DNA is TGTGCCAGCTCACCGGGGACAGCGATTATGAACACTGAAGCTTTCTTT. Its translation is CASSPGTAIMNTEAFF. Full variable domain (outside the CDR3, taken from reference TRBV18 and TRBJ1-1): NAGVMQNPRHLVRRRGQEARLRCSPMKGHSHVYWYRQLPEEGLKFMVYLQKENIIDESGMPKERFSAEFPKEGPSILRIQQVVRGDSAAYFCASSPGTAIMNTEAFFGQGTRLTVV.

The chain joins TRBV7-9 to TRBJ1-2; D might be TRBD1 (5 bases). Germline V gives CDR1 SEHNR, CDR2 FQNEAQ (reference sequence). The length of the CDR3 is 13 residues. V was cut by 5 bases and J by 4 bases, with 11 bases left in between. CDR3 amino acids: CASSEGAGYGYTF. The DNA for the CDR3 is TGTGCCAGCAGCGAAGGGGCCGGCTATGGCTACACCTTC.

The V call is TRBV18, the J call TRBJ2-3, with 9 bases that match TRBD1. CDR3 length equals 15 residues. V gave up 6 bases and J gave up 0 bases; unmatched junction bases: 4. Germline V gene data show CDR1 as KGHSH and CDR2 as LQKENI. The CDR3 reads CASSPGQGSTDTQYF. CDR3 bases: TGTGCCAGCTCTCCGGGACAGGGAAGCACAGATACGCAGTATTTT.

This clone showed up just a few times. The rearrangement joins TRBV27 to TRBJ1-1, with D possibly TRBD1 on 5 matching bases. The CDR3 has 13 residues. The germline V gene encodes CDR1 MNHEY and CDR2 SMNVEV (reference sequence). Deletions cut 3 bases from V and 7 bases from J, with 12 bases between. The DNA for the CDR3 is TGTGCCAGCAGTTTGTCCAGGGTTGGTGAAGCTTTCTTT. Amino acid sequence: CASSLSRVGEAFF.